The clone carrying this T cell receptor (beta chain) was picked up many times. Its specificity is unknown. Barcoded TCR alpha and TCR beta cDNA libraries with UMIs came from 5'RACE using constant-segment primers. TCRdb itself ran the 5' RACE reads through MiXCR, one entry per CDR3 protein. The sample has fewer than 250,000 distinct CDR3 sequences; about 10% are singletons. The data were obtained in a study of T-cell memory formation after mild COVID-19. Findings and caveats of the study: Day 15 to 85 contracting clones showed balanced CD4/CD8; later expanders leaned CD4+.

Sequenced material: PBMCs or a T cell subset sorted from them (not recorded which). This TCR derives from a man between 18 and 29 years old who had mild COVID-19 (a few samples of this study predate the infection). Cell type and time point are not known.

This CDR3 is CASSVPGRKAGELFF. CDR3 in DNA: TGCGCCAGCAGCGTTCCGGGACGGAAAGCCGGGGAGCTGTTTTTT. This rearrangement joins TRBV5-1 to TRBJ2-2, with D perhaps given as TRBD1 or TRBD2 (5 bases each). Trimming left V 4 bases short and J 6 bases short, with 16 bases between. The CDR3 loop spans 15 amino acids. CDR1 and CDR2 (germline): SGHRS, YFSETQ.